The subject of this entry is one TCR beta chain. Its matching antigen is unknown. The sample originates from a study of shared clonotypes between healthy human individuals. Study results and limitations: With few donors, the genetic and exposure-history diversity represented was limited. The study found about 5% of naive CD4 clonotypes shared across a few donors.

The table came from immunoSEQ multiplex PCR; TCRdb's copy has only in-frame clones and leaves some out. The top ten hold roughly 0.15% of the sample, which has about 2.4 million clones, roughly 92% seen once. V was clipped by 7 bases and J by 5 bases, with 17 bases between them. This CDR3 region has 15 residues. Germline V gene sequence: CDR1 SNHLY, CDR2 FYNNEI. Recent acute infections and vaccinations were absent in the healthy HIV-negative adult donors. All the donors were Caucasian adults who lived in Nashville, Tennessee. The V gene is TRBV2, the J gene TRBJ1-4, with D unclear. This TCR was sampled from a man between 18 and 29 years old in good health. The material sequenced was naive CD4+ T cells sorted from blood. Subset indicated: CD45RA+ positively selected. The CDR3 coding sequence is TGTGCCAGCAAGGGTGCCGGGATAGCAAATGAAAAACTGTTTTTT. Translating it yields CASKGAGIANEKLFF.